This T cell receptor beta chain was retrieved from a study of T cell responses to AZD1222 COVID-19 vaccine. Study-level results: Nearly half of spike-specific TCRs reportedly go after variant regions that carry no mutations. After the peak T cell response, and only then, were repertoires sampled. Only 6 or 7 AZD1222 recipients tested seropositive at baseline. There were mostly white British donors and more females than males, and clonal diversity was possibly underestimated.

Comment on this clone: What it binds is unknown.

Sequenced by immunoSEQ multiplex PCR; TCRdb stores in-frame clones only, minus some. This sample has about 180,000 clones; around nine tenths occur once, and the top ten carry 25% to 30%. The CDR3 contains 14 residues. V was shortened by 7 bases and J by 0 bases, with 11 bases between the two germline ends. Germline CDR1 and CDR2: MNHEY and SMNVEV (reference sequence). Sequencing used peripheral blood, obtained 28 days after the second AZD1222 dose. The TCR originated in an adult who received the AZD1222 COVID-19 vaccine. The chain combines TRBV27 with TRBJ2-3; D is perhaps TRBD1 (6 bases). The DNA of the CDR3 is TGTGCCAGCACCTTGACAGGTAGCACAGATACGCAGTATTTT. This gives the protein CASTLTGSTDTQYF.